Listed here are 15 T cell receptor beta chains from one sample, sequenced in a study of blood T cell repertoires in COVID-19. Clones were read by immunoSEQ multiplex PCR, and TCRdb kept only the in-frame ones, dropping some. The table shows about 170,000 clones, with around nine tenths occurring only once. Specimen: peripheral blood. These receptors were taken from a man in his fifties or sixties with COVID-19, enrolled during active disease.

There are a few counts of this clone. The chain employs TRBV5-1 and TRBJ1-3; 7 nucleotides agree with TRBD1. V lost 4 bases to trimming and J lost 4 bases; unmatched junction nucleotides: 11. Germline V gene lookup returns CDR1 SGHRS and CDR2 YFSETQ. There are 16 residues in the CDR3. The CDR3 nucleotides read TGCGCCAGCAGCGGGGGAAGGGGGCTTGCAGGAAACACCATATATTTT. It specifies CASSGGRGLAGNTIYF.

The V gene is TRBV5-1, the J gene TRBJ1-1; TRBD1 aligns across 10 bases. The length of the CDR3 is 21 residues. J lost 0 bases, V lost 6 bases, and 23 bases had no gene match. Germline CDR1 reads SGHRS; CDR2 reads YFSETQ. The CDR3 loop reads CASTDRGLVFPAGTMNTEAFF. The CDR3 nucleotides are TGCGCCAGCACAGACAGGGGGCTGGTGTTTCCCGCTGGAACGATGAACACTGAAGCTTTCTTT.

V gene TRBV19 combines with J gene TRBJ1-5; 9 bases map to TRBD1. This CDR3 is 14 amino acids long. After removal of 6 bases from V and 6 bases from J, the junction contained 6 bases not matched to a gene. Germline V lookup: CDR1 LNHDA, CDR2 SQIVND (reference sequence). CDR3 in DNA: TGTGCCAGTAGGGCCGGGACAGGGTTTCAGCCCCAGCATTTT. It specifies CASRAGTGFQPQHF.

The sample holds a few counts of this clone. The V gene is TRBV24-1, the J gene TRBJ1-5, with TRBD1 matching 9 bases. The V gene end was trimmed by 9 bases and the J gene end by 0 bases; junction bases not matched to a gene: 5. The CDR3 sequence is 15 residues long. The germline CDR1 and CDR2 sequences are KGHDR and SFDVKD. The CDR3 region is CATEPGQGSNQPQHF. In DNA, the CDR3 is TGTGCCACCGAACCGGGACAGGGTAGCAATCAGCCCCAGCATTTT.

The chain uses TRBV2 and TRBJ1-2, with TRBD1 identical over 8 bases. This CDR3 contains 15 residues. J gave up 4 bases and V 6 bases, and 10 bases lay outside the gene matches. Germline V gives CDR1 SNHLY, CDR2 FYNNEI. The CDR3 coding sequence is TGTGCCAGCAGGGAAACAGGGGGACCTATCTATGGCTACACCTTC. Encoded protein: CASRETGGPIYGYTF.

CDR3 sequence: CATSHRDTNSPLHF. DNA of the CDR3: TGTGCCACCAGCCATCGGGACACCAATTCACCCCTCCACTTT. The chain has TRBV24-1 and TRBJ1-6; a possible D gene is TRBD1 (6 bases). CDR1 is KGHDR, CDR2 SFDVKD, per germline. Trimming stripped 7 bases from V and 7 bases from J, with 13 bases between. CDR3 size: 14 residues.

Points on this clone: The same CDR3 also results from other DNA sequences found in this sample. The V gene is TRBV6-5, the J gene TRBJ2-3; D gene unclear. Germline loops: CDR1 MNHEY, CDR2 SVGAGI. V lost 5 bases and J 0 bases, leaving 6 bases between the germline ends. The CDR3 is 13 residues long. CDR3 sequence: CASSSTSTDTQYF. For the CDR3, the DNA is TGTGCCAGCAGTAGTACTAGCACAGATACGCAGTATTTT.

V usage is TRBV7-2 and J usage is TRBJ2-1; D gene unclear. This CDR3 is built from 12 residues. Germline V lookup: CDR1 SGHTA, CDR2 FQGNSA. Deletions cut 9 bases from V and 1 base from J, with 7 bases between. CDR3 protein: CASSPSYNEQFF. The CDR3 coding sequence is TGTGCCAGTTCCCCGTCCTACAATGAGCAGTTCTTC.

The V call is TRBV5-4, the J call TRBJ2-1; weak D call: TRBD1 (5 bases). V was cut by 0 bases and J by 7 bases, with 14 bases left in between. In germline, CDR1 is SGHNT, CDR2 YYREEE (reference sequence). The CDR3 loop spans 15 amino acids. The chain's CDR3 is CASSLEGAPRNEQFF. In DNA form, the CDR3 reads TGTGCCAGCAGCTTGGAAGGGGCCCCTCGTAATGAGCAGTTCTTC. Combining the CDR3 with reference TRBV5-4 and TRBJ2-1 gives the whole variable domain ETGVTQSPTHLIKTRGQQVTLRCSSQSGHNTVSWYQQALGQGPQFIFQYYREEENGRGNFPPRFSGLQFPNYSSELNVNALELDDSALYLCASSLEGAPRNEQFFGPGTRLTVL.

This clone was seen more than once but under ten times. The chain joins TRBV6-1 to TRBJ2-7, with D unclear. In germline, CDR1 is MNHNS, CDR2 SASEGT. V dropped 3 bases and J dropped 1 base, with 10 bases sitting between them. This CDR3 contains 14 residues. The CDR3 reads CASSEENGSYEQYF. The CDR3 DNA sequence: TGTGCCAGCAGTGAGGAGAACGGTTCCTACGAGCAGTACTTC.

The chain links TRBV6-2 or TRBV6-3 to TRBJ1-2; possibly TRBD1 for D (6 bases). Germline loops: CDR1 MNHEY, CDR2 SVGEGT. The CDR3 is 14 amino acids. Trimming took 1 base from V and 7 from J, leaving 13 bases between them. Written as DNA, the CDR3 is TGTGCCAGCAGTTACTTCGGGGGGCAGGCTGGCTACACCTTC. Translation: CASSYFGGQAGYTF.

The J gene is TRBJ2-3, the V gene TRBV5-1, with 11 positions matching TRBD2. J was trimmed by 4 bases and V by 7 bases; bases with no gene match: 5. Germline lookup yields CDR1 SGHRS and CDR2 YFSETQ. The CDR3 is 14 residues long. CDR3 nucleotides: TGCGCCAGCGATTCTAGCGGGAGGTCAGATACGCAGTATTTT. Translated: CASDSSGRSDTQYF.

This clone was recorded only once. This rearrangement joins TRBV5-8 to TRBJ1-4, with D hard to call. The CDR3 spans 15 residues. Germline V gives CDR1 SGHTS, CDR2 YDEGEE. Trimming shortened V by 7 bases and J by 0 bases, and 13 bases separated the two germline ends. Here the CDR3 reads CASVVPGATNEKLFF. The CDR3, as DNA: TGTGCCAGCGTTGTCCCAGGCGCAACTAATGAAAAACTGTTTTTT.

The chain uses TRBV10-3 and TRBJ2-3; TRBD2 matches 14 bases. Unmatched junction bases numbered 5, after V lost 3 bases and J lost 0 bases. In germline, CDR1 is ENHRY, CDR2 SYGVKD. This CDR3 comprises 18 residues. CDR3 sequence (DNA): TGTGCCATCAGTGACCCGGGACTAGCGGGAGTCAGCACAGATACGCAGTATTTT. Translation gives CAISDPGLAGVSTDTQYF.

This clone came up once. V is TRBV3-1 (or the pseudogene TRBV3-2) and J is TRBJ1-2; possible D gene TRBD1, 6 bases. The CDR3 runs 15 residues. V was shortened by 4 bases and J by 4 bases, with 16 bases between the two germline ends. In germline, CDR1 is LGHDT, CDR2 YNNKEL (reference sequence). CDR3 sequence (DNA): TGTGCCAGCAGCCCCCGCCGGACAGCCCGCTATGGCTACACCTTC. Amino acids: CASSPRRTARYGYTF.